The 25 T cell receptor beta chains listed next were all sequenced from one sample in a study of pediatric ulcerative colitis. Some clones are missing from TCRdb's copy, which holds only in-frame ones; the method was immunoSEQ multiplex PCR. This table holds 45,000 to 75,000 clones, about 89% found once. Sequencing input: blood. The receptor set was obtained from a boy aged 5 to 17 who was a control in a study of pediatric ulcerative colitis.

The chain carries TRBV28 and TRBJ1-4, with no clear D. Germline-derived CDR1 and CDR2 are MDHEN and SYDVKM. The CDR3 is 11 residues long. The CDR3 spells CATNTLEKLFF. CDR3 nucleotide sequence: TGTGCTACGAACACACTCGAAAAACTGTTTTTT.

The chain has TRBV28 and TRBJ2-7; 8 bases are a match to TRBD1. V trimming: 5 bases; J trimming: 2 bases; junction bases outside the gene matches: 20. The CDR3 spans 19 residues. From germline, CDR1 is MDHEN and CDR2 SYDVKM. CDR3 loop: CASSLDIPRTGYFTYEQYF. CDR3 nucleotide sequence: TGTGCCAGCAGTCTCGATATCCCCAGGACAGGGTATTTCACCTACGAGCAGTACTTC.

The chain links TRBV27 to TRBJ1-1, with D tentatively TRBD1 (6 bases). There are 14 residues in the CDR3. Trimming cost V 4 bases and J 3 bases, with 12 bases left between them. In germline, CDR1 is MNHEY, CDR2 SMNVEV (reference sequence). CDR3 bases: TGTGCCAGCAGTTACCTCGGGGGCGACACTGAAGCTTTCTTT. As protein: CASSYLGGDTEAFF.

The chain couples TRBV5-6 to TRBJ2-3, with D uncertain. V lost 4 bases and J lost 0, with 12 bases in between. Germline CDR1 SGHDT, CDR2 YYEEEE. The CDR3 runs to 15 residues. CDR3 bases: TGTGCCAGCAGCACTCAAGCGTCTAGCACAGATACGCAGTATTTT. Protein sequence: CASSTQASSTDTQYF.

The gene calls are TRBV28 and TRBJ1-1; D is unclear. The V end was cut by 7 bases, the J end by 0 bases, with 12 bases between. The CDR3 spans 14 residues. CDR1 and CDR2 (germline): MDHEN, SYDVKM. The CDR3 protein is CASTSDEVNTEAFF. The CDR3, as DNA: TGTGCCAGCACATCCGATGAGGTGAACACTGAAGCTTTCTTT. The variable domain in full, with the rest retrieved from reference TRBV28 and TRBJ1-1, is DVKVTQSSRYLVKRTGEKVFLECVQDMDHENMFWYRQDPGLGLRLIYFSYDVKMKEKGDIPEGYSVSREKKERFSLILESASTNQTSMYLCASTSDEVNTEAFFGQGTRLTVV.

The J gene is TRBJ2-1, the V gene TRBV7-9; D is possibly TRBD2 (5 bases). Germline CDR1 SEHNR, CDR2 FQNEAQ (reference sequence). The length of the CDR3 is 15 residues. Trimming stripped 0 bases from V and 5 bases from J, with 11 bases between. The chain's CDR3 is CASSLAGSRDNEQFF. The CDR3 DNA reads TGTGCCAGCAGCTTAGCGGGGAGTCGAGACAATGAGCAGTTCTTC.

The chain employs TRBV6-4 and TRBJ2-3, with 7 bases aligning to TRBD1. The V gene end was trimmed by 0 bases and the J gene end by 4 bases; junction bases not matched to a gene: 1. The CDR3 has 14 amino acids. The V gene's germline CDR1 is MRHNA and CDR2 SNTAGT. CDR3 nucleotide sequence: TGTGCCAGCAGTGACTCACAGGGGTCAGATACGCAGTATTTT. Translated, it gives CASSDSQGSDTQYF.

The rearrangement links TRBV9 to TRBJ2-1; D ambiguous. Trimming took 1 base from V and 6 from J, leaving 8 bases between them. There are 13 residues in the CDR3. Germline V gene data show CDR1 as SGDLS and CDR2 as YYNGEE. The CDR3 region has the DNA TGTGCCAGCAGCGTACCACATCTCAATGAGCAGTTCTTC. This translates into CASSVPHLNEQFF.

The chain has TRBV5-4 and TRBJ2-7; TRBD2 matches at 11 bases. CDR3 length: 14 residues. The V gene end was trimmed by 3 bases and the J gene end by 4 bases; junction bases not matched to a gene: 3. Germline V gene data show CDR1 as SGHNT and CDR2 as YYREEE (reference sequence). The CDR3 sequence: CASSSGLADYEQYF. Written as DNA, the CDR3 is TGTGCCAGCAGCTCGGGACTAGCGGATTACGAGCAGTACTTC.

The J gene is TRBJ2-2, the V gene TRBV11-2; D not resolved. The germline gives CDR1 SGHAT, CDR2 FQNNGV. V was trimmed by 2 bases and J by 3 bases, leaving 7 bases between them. The CDR3 spans 14 residues. The CDR3 bases are TGTGCCAGCAGCTTACGGGCGGACACCGGGGAGCTGTTTTTT. This translates into CASSLRADTGELFF.

This chain joins TRBV6-5 and TRBJ1-2; D might be TRBD1 (5 bases). Trimming shortened V by 2 bases and J by 0 bases, and 10 bases separated the two germline ends. Germline lookup yields CDR1 MNHEY and CDR2 SVGAGI. This CDR3 region has 15 residues. In nucleotides, the CDR3 is TGTGCCAGCAGTTACGGGGACTCCACTAACTATGGCTACACCTTC. Amino acid sequence: CASSYGDSTNYGYTF.

This clone was observed once. One end of the junction varies from germline; a read error may be responsible. This CDR3 is CASMGDKIIQYF. The DNA of the CDR3 is TGTGCCAGCATGGGGGACAAAATCATTCAGTACTTC. This chain uses TRBV2 with TRBJ2-4; TRBD1 might be the D (6 bases). The CDR3 extends over 12 amino acids. Germline CDR1 and CDR2: SNHLY and FYNNEI.

The CDR3 is CASSLVGQPEKLFF. The CDR3 bases are TGTGCCAGCAGCTTAGTAGGGCAGCCTGAAAAACTGTTTTTT. The chain employs TRBV7-2 and TRBJ1-4; D is ambiguous. The CDR3 has 14 residues. Trimming shortened V by 1 base and J by 7 bases, and 10 bases separated the two germline ends. CDR1 SGHTA and CDR2 FQGNSA come from the germline V gene.

This CDR3 reads CASSLASGIRGEQYF. The DNA of the CDR3 is TGTGCCAGCAGTTTAGCTAGCGGGATTCGAGGCGAGCAGTACTTC. The chain employs TRBV27 and TRBJ2-7; 9 bases match TRBD2. J lost 6 bases, V lost 2 bases, and 8 bases had no gene match. Germline V CDR1 and CDR2: MNHEY, SMNVEV (reference sequence). The CDR3 length is 15 residues.

This chain connects TRBV7-3 to TRBJ2-7; D remains unclear. V lost 9 bases and J lost 3, with 6 bases in between. The CDR3 runs 10 residues. The germline CDR1 and CDR2 sequences are SGHTA and FQGTGA. The CDR3 DNA is TGTGCCAGTACGGGCTACGAGCAGTACTTC. Its protein product is CASTGYEQYF.

The chain recombines TRBV5-1 with TRBJ2-5; TRBD1 or TRBD2 may be the D gene (5 bases each). Germline CDR1 reads SGHRS; CDR2 reads YFSETQ. There are 13 residues in the CDR3. V shed 4 bases and J shed 2 bases, with 9 bases lying between them. CDR3 residues: CASSPGPQETQYF. CDR3 coding DNA: TGCGCCAGCAGCCCGGGACCGCAAGAGACCCAGTACTTC.

The chain uses TRBV5-1 and TRBJ2-5; 7 nucleotides agree with TRBD1. Germline loops: CDR1 SGHRS, CDR2 YFSETQ. The CDR3 length is 13 residues. V lost 5 bases to trimming and J lost 5 bases; unmatched junction nucleotides: 6. Written as DNA, the CDR3 is TGCGCCAGCAGAAGGTCAGGGGGTGAGACCCAGTACTTC. It yields the protein CASRRSGGETQYF.

This clone appeared a single time. The chain uses TRBV6-1 and TRBJ2-1; TRBD2 aligns across 14 bases. Germline CDR1 reads MNHNS; CDR2 reads SASEGT. This CDR3 spans 15 amino acids. The J segment lost 6 bases and the V segment lost 5 bases, leaving 3 bases of the junction unmatched. The CDR3 bases are TGTGCCAGCAGTCGACTAGCGGGAGGGAGCAATGAGCAGTTCTTC. Translated, it gives CASSRLAGGSNEQFF.

The chain links TRBV6-1 to TRBJ2-1; 10 positions agree with TRBD1. The CDR3 sequence is 13 residues long. The V segment lost 7 bases and the J segment 7 bases; nucleotides outside the gene matches: 4. Germline V gene lookup returns CDR1 MNHNS and CDR2 SASEGT. Written as DNA, the CDR3 is TGTGCCAGCACCAGGACAGGGGGAAATGAGCAGTTCTTC. Its protein product is CASTRTGGNEQFF.

V and J are TRBV15 and TRBJ1-5; D uncertain. This CDR3 is built from 15 residues. Germline V gives CDR1 LNHNV, CDR2 YYDKDF (reference sequence). V gave up 5 bases and J gave up 5 bases, with 16 bases separating them. The chain's CDR3 is CATSDYKFSDQPQHF. The CDR3 DNA is TGTGCCACCAGCGACTACAAATTCAGCGATCAGCCCCAGCATTTT.

This chain joins TRBV7-6 and TRBJ2-5; D not certain. The CDR3 runs to 11 residues. Between the trimmed V and J ends, which lost 3 bases and 5 bases, there was a span of 4 bases. Germline CDR1 and CDR2: SGHVS and FNYEAQ. The CDR3 sequence is CASSFGETQYF. CDR3 in DNA: TGTGCCAGCAGCTTTGGGGAGACCCAGTACTTC.

The V gene is TRBV9, the J gene TRBJ2-7; D is tentatively TRBD1 or TRBD2 (5 bases each). Germline V gene lookup returns CDR1 SGDLS and CDR2 YYNGEE. The CDR3 contains 14 residues. Trimming pared 6 bases from V and 2 bases from J, leaving 15 bases between. CDR3 in amino acids: CASTTGVGAYEQYF. For the CDR3, the DNA is TGTGCCAGCACCACCGGGGTGGGGGCCTACGAGCAGTACTTC.

The chain couples TRBV28 to TRBJ1-1; D gene unclear. The V gene's germline CDR1 is MDHEN and CDR2 SYDVKM. V was cut by 3 bases and J by 4 bases, with 9 bases left in between. This CDR3 is 13 amino acids long. CDR3 region: CASSFFGVTEAFF. DNA for the CDR3: TGTGCCAGCAGTTTCTTTGGGGTCACTGAAGCTTTCTTT.

The genes are TRBV5-6 and TRBJ2-7, with 9 bases identical to TRBD1. Germline CDR1 reads SGHDT; CDR2 reads YYEEEE. This CDR3 has 15 amino acids. Trimming took 4 bases from V and 3 from J; bases not matched to a gene: 8. CDR3 residues: CASSPGTGNGYEQYF. As DNA, the CDR3 is TGTGCCAGCAGCCCCGGGACAGGGAATGGCTACGAGCAGTACTTC.

In this sample, this clone turned up a few times. The chain combines TRBV5-6 with TRBJ1-2; D may be TRBD1 (6 bases). From germline, CDR1 is SGHDT and CDR2 YYEEEE. Trimming stripped 4 bases from V and 6 bases from J, with 16 bases between. CDR3 length: 14 amino acids. CDR3: CASSPPDRSNGYTF. As DNA, the CDR3 is TGTGCCAGCAGCCCCCCCGACAGGTCGAATGGCTACACCTTC.